The 18 T cell receptor beta chains below were found in one sample sequenced in a study of cytomegalovirus exposure and HLA in healthy donors. PCR was performed using 60 Vbeta and 13 Jbeta primers. TCRdb keeps only in-frame clones here, not all; method: immunoSEQ multiplex PCR. The sample carries 180,000 or so clones, roughly 74% recorded once. Specimen: PBMCs. These receptors were obtained from a woman aged 40 to 49 in good health and CMV-seropositive.

The gene calls are TRBV2 and TRBJ1-5, with D tentatively TRBD1 (5 bases). V was cut by 4 bases and J by 4 bases, with 8 bases left in between. CDR1 is SNHLY, CDR2 FYNNEI, per germline. This CDR3 has 13 amino acids. The CDR3 reads CASSGQPNQPQHF. Here the CDR3 DNA reads TGTGCCAGCAGTGGACAGCCGAATCAGCCCCAGCATTTT.

This sequence joins TRBV5-6 and TRBJ1-4; 7 nucleotides match TRBD1. The V segment lost 5 bases and the J segment 4 bases; nucleotides outside the gene matches: 8. The germline V gene encodes CDR1 SGHDT and CDR2 YYEEEE. This CDR3 has 15 amino acids. CDR3 sequence: CASSFGTALNEKLFF. Written as DNA, the CDR3 is TGTGCCAGCAGTTTTGGGACAGCCCTTAATGAAAAACTGTTTTTT.

V and J are TRBV10-3 and TRBJ2-7, with a possible D match to TRBD2 (7 bases). The V and J ends lost 5 bases and 5 bases respectively, with 16 bases between them. This CDR3 comprises 14 residues. CDR1 and CDR2 (germline): ENHRY, SYGVKD. Here the CDR3 DNA reads TGTGCCATCAGTCCACTAAAGGGGGGGAACGAGCAGTACTTC. Encoded protein: CAISPLKGGNEQYF.

The gene calls are TRBV7-3 and TRBJ2-2; no reliable D call. The germline V and J ends were trimmed by 0 bases and 1 base, with 9 bases remaining between them. From germline, CDR1 is SGHTA and CDR2 FQGTGA. The CDR3 length is 16 residues. The CDR3 DNA follows: TGTGCCAGCAGCTTAACGGCCGTAAGGAACACCGGGGAGCTGTTTTTT. Translated: CASSLTAVRNTGELFF.

The chain employs TRBV5-1 and TRBJ2-1; 8 nucleotides align to TRBD2. The germline CDR1 and CDR2 sequences are SGHRS and YFSETQ. CDR3 length: 17 residues. Trimming at V came to 2 bases and at J to 0 bases, leaving 7 bases not matched to a gene. CDR3: CASSFTSGQSSYNEQFF. Here the CDR3 DNA reads TGCGCCAGCAGCTTTACTAGCGGCCAAAGCTCCTACAATGAGCAGTTCTTC.

The rearrangement links TRBV5-4 to TRBJ2-5; weak D call: TRBD2 (6 bases). Trimming took 0 bases from V and 5 from J, leaving 11 bases between them. The germline V gene encodes CDR1 SGHNT and CDR2 YYREEE (reference sequence). This CDR3 is built from 14 residues. CDR3 nucleotides: TGTGCCAGCAGCTTGGCGGGGGTCGGGGAGACCCAGTACTTC. Its protein is CASSLAGVGETQYF.

CDR3: CASSDRGLSGELFF. DNA of the CDR3: TGTGCCAGCAGTGACAGGGGGCTGTCCGGGGAGCTGTTTTTT. The chain recombines TRBV25-1 with TRBJ2-2; TRBD1 matches at 8 bases. The CDR3 runs 14 residues. Trimming removed 3 bases from V and 6 bases from J; junction bases left unmatched: 3. Looked up from germline, CDR1 is MGHDK and CDR2 is SYGVNS.

This chain joins TRBV29-1 and TRBJ2-5, with 12 bases lining up with TRBD1. The tail of the sequence fits TRBJ2-7 better, so the J call may be wrong. The CDR3 consists of 15 residues. The germline CDR1 and CDR2 sequences are SQVTM and ANQGSEA. The CDR3 bases are TGCAGCGTTGAAGTTTCGGGACAGGGGGCCTCCGAGCAGTACTTC. This sequence encodes CSVEVSGQGASEQYF.

The chain uses TRBV19 and TRBJ1-1; D possibly corresponds to TRBD1 (6 bases). CDR1 LNHDA and CDR2 SQIVND come from the germline V gene (reference sequence). Trimming left V 7 bases short and J 4 bases short, with 13 bases between. This CDR3 contains 13 residues. CDR3 bases: TGTGCCAGTATCATCAGGGGAACCACTGAAGCTTTCTTT. This encodes CASIIRGTTEAFF.

The V gene is TRBV15, the J gene TRBJ2-7; 8 bases align to TRBD2. The V gene's germline CDR1 is LNHNV and CDR2 YYDKDF (reference sequence). Trimming at V came to 2 bases and at J to 2 bases, leaving 5 bases not matched to a gene. CDR3 size: 15 residues. CDR3 sequence: CATSRLIAGTYEQYF. The CDR3 DNA is TGTGCCACCAGCAGACTTATAGCGGGGACCTACGAGCAGTACTTC.

The chain uses TRBV19 and TRBJ1-2; 7 positions match TRBD1. Germline V gene lookup returns CDR1 LNHDA and CDR2 SQIVND (reference sequence). The J segment lost 4 bases and the V segment lost 5 bases, leaving 7 bases of the junction unmatched. This CDR3 has 14 amino acids. The chain's CDR3 is CASSPRDSTYGYTF. The CDR3 nucleotides are TGTGCCAGTAGTCCCCGGGACAGCACCTATGGCTACACCTTC. The full variable domain, rest sourced from reference TRBV19 and TRBJ1-2, is DGGITQSPKYLFRKEGQNVTLSCEQNLNHDAMYWYRQDPGQGLRLIYYSQIVNDFQKGDIAEGYSVSREKKESFPLTVTSAQKNPTAFYLCASSPRDSTYGYTFGSGTRLTVV.

The chain couples TRBV4-1 to TRBJ1-1; D call uncertain. This CDR3 spans 15 amino acids. Germline V gene sequence: CDR1 MGHRA, CDR2 YSYEKL. V was trimmed by 0 bases and J by 3 bases, leaving 11 bases between them. The CDR3 sequence: CASSQDPRLDTEAFF. The CDR3 bases are TGCGCCAGCAGCCAAGATCCTCGGTTGGACACTGAAGCTTTCTTT.

This chain links TRBV5-1 with TRBJ2-5; a weak D match, TRBD1 (6 bases). The J call may not be correct, given that the DNA end is closer to TRBJ2-7. CDR1 is SGHRS, CDR2 YFSETQ, per germline. CDR3 length: 14 amino acids. The chain's CDR3 is CASSLDRARDEQYF. In DNA form, the CDR3 reads TGCGCCAGCAGCTTGGACAGGGCGAGGGACGAGCAGTACTTC.

This chain links TRBV7-9 with TRBJ1-4, with 7 bases aligning to TRBD1. V lost 5 bases to trimming and J lost 4 bases; unmatched junction nucleotides: 4. Germline-derived CDR1 and CDR2 are SEHNR and FQNEAQ (reference sequence). This CDR3 region has 14 residues. CDR3 amino acids: CASSIGQDNEKLFF. Here the CDR3 DNA reads TGTGCCAGCAGCATCGGACAGGATAATGAAAAACTGTTTTTT.

This chain links TRBV28 with TRBJ1-5; 8 bases align to TRBD1. V shed 6 bases, J shed 6 bases, and the junction held 4 bases outside the gene matches. This CDR3 is built from 13 residues. Per the germline V gene, CDR1 is MDHEN and CDR2 is SYDVKM. The CDR3 reads CASRTGEVQPQHF. The CDR3 bases are TGTGCCAGCAGGACAGGGGAGGTTCAGCCCCAGCATTTT.

The chain uses TRBV7-6 and TRBJ1-1; no clear D gene. From germline, CDR1 is SGHVS and CDR2 FNYEAQ. Trimming took off 1 base at V and 3 bases at J, with 6 bases between the two ends. This CDR3 has 13 amino acids. The CDR3 here is CASSLGDYTEAFF. CDR3 coding DNA: TGTGCCAGCAGCTTAGGAGATTACACTGAAGCTTTCTTT.

The rearrangement links TRBV13 to TRBJ2-7; 7 bases match TRBD2. CDR1 PRHDT and CDR2 FYEKMQ come from the germline V gene (reference sequence). CDR3 length: 15 residues. V shed 6 bases and J 0 bases; nucleotides not matched to a gene: 8. The CDR3 here is CASRPSGGGSYEQYF. DNA for the CDR3: TGTGCCAGCAGGCCCTCGGGGGGAGGCTCCTACGAGCAGTACTTC.

The chain employs TRBV18 and TRBJ2-3; 11 bases fit TRBD2. Germline CDR1 is KGHSH and CDR2 is LQKENI. The trim removed 8 bases at V and 5 bases at J, leaving 6 bases unmatched. This CDR3 spans 14 amino acids. The CDR3 sequence is CASTTSGKLDTQYF. Here the CDR3 DNA reads TGTGCCAGCACGACTAGCGGGAAGTTAGATACGCAGTATTTT.